The source of this T cell receptor beta chain is a study of T cells in Graves' hyperthyroidism and ophthalmopathy. Study-level information: The blood sample was taken at first diagnosis, before treatment began.

Authors of the study amplified TCR beta CDR3 regions from RNA transcripts. TCR CDR3 underwent first-round RT-PCR with the HTBI primer set. Via MiXCR, TCRdb re-called the multiplex PCR reads, giving one row per CDR3 protein. There are under 350,000 distinct CDR3 sequences in the sample; over 20% occur only once, and about 50% lies in the top ten. Criteria for exclusion of patients were uncontrolled infection, other autoimmune disease, pregnancy or lactation. The CDR3 has 17 amino acids. The V and J ends lost 0 bases and 2 bases respectively, with 16 bases between them. This clonotype was picked up many times.

V is TRBV12-3 or TRBV12-4 and J is TRBJ2-5, with D possibly called TRBD1 or TRBD2 (5 bases each). This clonotype was sampled from a woman aged 45-60 years with Graves' hyperthyroidism. Sequences were obtained from blood. CDR3 nucleotide sequence: TGTGCCAGCAGTTTAGCCGGGACCTCCTCAGGGCAAGAGACCCAGTACTTC. Protein sequence: CASSLAGTSSGQETQYF.